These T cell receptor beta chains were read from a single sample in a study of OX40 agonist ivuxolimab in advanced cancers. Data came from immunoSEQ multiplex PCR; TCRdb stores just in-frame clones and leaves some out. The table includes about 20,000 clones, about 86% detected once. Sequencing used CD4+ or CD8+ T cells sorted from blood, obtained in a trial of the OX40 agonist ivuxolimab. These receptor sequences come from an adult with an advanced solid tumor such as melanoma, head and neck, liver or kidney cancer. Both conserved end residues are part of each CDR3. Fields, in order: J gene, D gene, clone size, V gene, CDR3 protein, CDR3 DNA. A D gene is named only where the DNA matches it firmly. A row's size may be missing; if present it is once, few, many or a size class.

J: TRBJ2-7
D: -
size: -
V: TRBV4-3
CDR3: CASSHPPARRPYEQYF
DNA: TGCGCCAGCAGCCACCCCCCAGCGCGCCGTCCCTACGAGCAGTACTTC

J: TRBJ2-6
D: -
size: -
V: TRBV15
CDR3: CATSTKVFTGTGANVLTF
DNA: TGTGCCACCAGCACTAAAGTATTCACAGGGACTGGGGCCAACGTCCTGACTTTC

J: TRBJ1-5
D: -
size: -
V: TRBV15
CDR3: CATSRDKGGGNQPQHF
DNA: TGTGCCACCAGCAGAGATAAGGGAGGGGGAAATCAGCCCCAGCATTTT

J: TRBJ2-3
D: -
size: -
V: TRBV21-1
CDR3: CASTWDGGVFGPSDTDTQYF
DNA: TGTGCCAGCACCTGGGACGGCGGTGTATTTGGGCCCAGTGACACAGATACGCAGTATTTT

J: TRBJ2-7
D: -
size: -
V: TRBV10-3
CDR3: CAIRDYQTYEQYF
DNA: TGTGCCATCAGGGACTACCAAACCTACGAGCAGTACTTC

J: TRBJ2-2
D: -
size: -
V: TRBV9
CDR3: CASSPGVNTGELFF
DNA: TGTGCCAGCAGCCCAGGGGTGAACACCGGGGAGCTGTTTTTT

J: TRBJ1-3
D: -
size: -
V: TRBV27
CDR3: CASSAQGSSGNTIYF
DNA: TGTGCCAGCAGCGCCCAGGGGAGCTCTGGAAACACCATATATTTT

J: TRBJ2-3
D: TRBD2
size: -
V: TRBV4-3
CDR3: CASSQGLAGGRTDHYFTDTQYF
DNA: TGCGCCAGCAGCCAAGGACTAGCGGGAGGGCGGACCGATCACTATTTCACAGATACGCAGTATTTT

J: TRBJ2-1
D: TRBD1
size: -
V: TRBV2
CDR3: CASSGSGGYYNEQFF
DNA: TGTGCCAGCAGTGGTTCAGGGGGCTACTACAATGAGCAGTTCTTC

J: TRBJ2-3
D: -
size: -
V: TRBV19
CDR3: CASRQGLTFTDTQYF
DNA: TGTGCCAGTCGCCAGGGACTGACATTCACAGATACGCAGTATTTT

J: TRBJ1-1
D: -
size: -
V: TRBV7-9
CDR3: CASSLVGGNTEAFF
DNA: TGTGCCAGCAGCTTAGTTGGGGGTAACACTGAAGCTTTCTTT

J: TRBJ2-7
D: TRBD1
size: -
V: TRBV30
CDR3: CAWGTGTGFYEQYF
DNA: TGTGCCTGGGGCACCGGGACAGGATTTTACGAGCAGTACTTC

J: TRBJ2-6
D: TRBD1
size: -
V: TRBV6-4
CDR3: CASSGTGGEMTNVLTF
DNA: TGTGCCAGCAGTGGAACAGGGGGCGAAATGACCAACGTCCTGACTTTC

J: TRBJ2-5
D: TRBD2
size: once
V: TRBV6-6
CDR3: CASSYSLQREVEQYF
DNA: TGTGCCAGCAGTTACAGCCTCCAGCGGGAGGTTGAGCAGTACTTC

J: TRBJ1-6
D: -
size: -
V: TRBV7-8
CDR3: CASSLRQDNSPLHF
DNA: TGTGCCAGCAGCTTACGTCAGGATAATTCACCCCTCCACTTT

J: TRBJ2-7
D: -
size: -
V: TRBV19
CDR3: CASSKPWDNSYEQYF
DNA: TGTGCCAGTAGTAAACCTTGGGACAACTCCTACGAGCAGTACTTC

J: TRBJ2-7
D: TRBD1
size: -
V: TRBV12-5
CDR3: CASGLGTGGSSYEQYF
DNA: TGTGCTAGTGGTTTGGGCACAGGGGGCAGTTCCTACGAGCAGTACTTC

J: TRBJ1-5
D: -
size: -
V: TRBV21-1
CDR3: CASSKDGRIQPQHF
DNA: TGTGCCAGCAGCAAAGACGGTAGGATCCAGCCCCAGCATTTT

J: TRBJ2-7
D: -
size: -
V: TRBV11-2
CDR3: CASSLSGPYEQYF
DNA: TGTGCCAGCAGCTTATCGGGGCCGTACGAGCAGTACTTC

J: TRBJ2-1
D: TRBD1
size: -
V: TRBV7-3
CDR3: CASSSLPGQGNEQFF
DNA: TGTGCCAGCAGCTCCCTTCCGGGACAGGGCAACGAGCAGTTCTTC

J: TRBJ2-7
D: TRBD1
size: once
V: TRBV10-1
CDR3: CARKRWGTGAGEQYF
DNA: TGCGCCAGGAAAAGGTGGGGGACAGGGGCGGGCGAGCAGTACTTC

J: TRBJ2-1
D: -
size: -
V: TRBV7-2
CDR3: CASSSAAGHNEQFF
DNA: TGTGCCAGCAGCTCCGCCGCGGGCCACAATGAGCAGTTCTTC

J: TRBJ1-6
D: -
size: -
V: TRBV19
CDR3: CASNGQLDSPLHF
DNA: TGTGCCAGCAACGGACAGTTAGATTCACCCCTCCACTTT

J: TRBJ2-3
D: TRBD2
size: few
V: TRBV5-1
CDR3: CASSWEGLASTDTQYF
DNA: TGCGCCAGCTCCTGGGAGGGCCTTGCTAGCACAGATACGCAGTATTTT

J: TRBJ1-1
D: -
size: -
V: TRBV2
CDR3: CASRDNVEAFF
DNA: TGTGCCAGCAGGGACAACGTGGAAGCTTTCTTT

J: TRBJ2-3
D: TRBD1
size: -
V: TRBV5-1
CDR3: CASSLAAGGPDTQYF
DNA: TGCGCCAGCAGCTTGGCGGCAGGGGGCCCAGATACGCAGTATTTT

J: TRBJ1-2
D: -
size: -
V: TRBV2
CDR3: CASTGGPTPGYTF
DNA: TGTGCCAGCACTGGGGGGCCCACTCCTGGCTACACCTTC

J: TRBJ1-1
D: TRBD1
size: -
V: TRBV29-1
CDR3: CSVEAGGYEAFF
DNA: TGCAGCGTTGAGGCAGGGGGCTATGAAGCTTTCTTT

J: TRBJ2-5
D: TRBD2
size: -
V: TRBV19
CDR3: CASRPSGRAGETQYF
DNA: TGTGCCAGTAGACCTAGCGGGAGGGCCGGCGAGACCCAGTACTTC

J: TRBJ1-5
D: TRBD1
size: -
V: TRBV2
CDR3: CASRADRGYQPQHF
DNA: TGTGCCAGCAGGGCGGACAGGGGATATCAGCCCCAGCATTTT

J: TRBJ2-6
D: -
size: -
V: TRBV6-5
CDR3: CASSRQTGGANVLTF
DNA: TGTGCCAGCAGTCGACAAACGGGCGGGGCCAACGTCCTGACTTTC

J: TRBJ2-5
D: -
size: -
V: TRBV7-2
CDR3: CASSSGGAGETQYF
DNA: TGTGCCAGCAGCTCAGGGGGTGCGGGGGAGACCCAGTACTTC

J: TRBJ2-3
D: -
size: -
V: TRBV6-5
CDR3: CASSSPKGPTDTQYF
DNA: TGTGCCAGCAGTTCACCGAAAGGACCCACAGATACGCAGTATTTT

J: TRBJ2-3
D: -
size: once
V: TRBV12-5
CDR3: CASGDIGTDTQYF
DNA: TGTGCTAGTGGTGACATAGGCACAGATACGCAGTATTTT

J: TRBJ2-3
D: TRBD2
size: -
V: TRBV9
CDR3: CASSVLGLAGTDTQYF
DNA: TGTGCCAGCAGCGTACTCGGACTAGCGGGCACAGATACGCAGTATTTT

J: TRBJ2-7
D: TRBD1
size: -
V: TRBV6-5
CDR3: CASSYSVQGAWEQYF
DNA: TGTGCCAGCAGTTACTCGGTACAGGGGGCTTGGGAGCAGTACTTC

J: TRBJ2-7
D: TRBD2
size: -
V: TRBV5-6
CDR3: CASSSDISGRSEDEQYF
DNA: TGTGCCAGCAGCTCGGATATTAGCGGGAGGTCGGAGGACGAGCAGTACTTC

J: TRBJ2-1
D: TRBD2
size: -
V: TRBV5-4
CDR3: CASSLASGIYNEQFF
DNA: TGTGCCAGCAGCTTGGCTAGCGGGATCTACAATGAGCAGTTCTTC

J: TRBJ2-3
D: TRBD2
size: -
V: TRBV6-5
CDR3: CASRGAGVNTDTQYF
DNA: TGTGCCAGCAGGGGAGCGGGAGTCAACACAGATACGCAGTATTTT

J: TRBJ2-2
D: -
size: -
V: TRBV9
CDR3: CASSVEDVRDTGELFF
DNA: TGTGCCAGCAGCGTAGAGGATGTTCGCGACACCGGGGAGCTGTTTTTT

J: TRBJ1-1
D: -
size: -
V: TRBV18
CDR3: CASSSTHTLNTEAFF
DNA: TGTGCCAGCTCCTCCACCCACACCCTGAACACTGAAGCTTTCTTT

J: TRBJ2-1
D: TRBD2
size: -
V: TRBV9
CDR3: CASSSRTSGVRNEQFF
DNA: TGTGCCAGCAGCTCACGGACTAGCGGGGTACGTAATGAGCAGTTCTTC

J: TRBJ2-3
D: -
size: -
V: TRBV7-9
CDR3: CASSWPLVGGPDTQYF
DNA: TGTGCCAGCAGCTGGCCACTTGTGGGGGGCCCCGATACGCAGTATTTT

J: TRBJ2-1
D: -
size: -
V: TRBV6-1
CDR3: CASSEAVAYYNEQFF
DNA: TGTGCCAGCAGTGAAGCGGTAGCGTATTACAATGAGCAGTTCTTC

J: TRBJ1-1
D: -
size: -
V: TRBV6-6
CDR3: CASSPNWNTEAFF
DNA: TGTGCCAGCAGCCCCAACTGGAACACTGAAGCTTTCTTT

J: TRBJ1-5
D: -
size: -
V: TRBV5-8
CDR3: CASSFSQGQPQHF
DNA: TGTGCCAGCAGCTTCTCACAGGGCCAGCCCCAGCATTTT

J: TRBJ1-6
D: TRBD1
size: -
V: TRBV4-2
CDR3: CASSLRQGVVSPLHF
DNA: TGTGCCAGCAGCTTAAGACAGGGGGTGGTTTCACCCCTCCACTTT

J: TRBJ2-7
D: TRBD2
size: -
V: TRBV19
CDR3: CASSIGLAGAQYF
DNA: TGTGCCAGTAGTATAGGGCTAGCGGGGGCGCAGTACTTC

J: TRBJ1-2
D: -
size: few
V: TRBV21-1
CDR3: CASTPPPLARGTF
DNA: TGTGCCAGCACCCCCCCACCCCTCGCACGGGGCACCTTC

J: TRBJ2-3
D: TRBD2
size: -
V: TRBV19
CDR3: CASRDSGGKTDTQYF
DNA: TGTGCCAGTAGGGATAGCGGGGGAAAAACAGATACGCAGTATTTT

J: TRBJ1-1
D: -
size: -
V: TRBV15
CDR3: CATSTHSAEAFF
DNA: TGTGCCACCAGCACACATAGTGCAGAAGCTTTCTTT

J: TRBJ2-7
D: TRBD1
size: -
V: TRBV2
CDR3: CASSGTGEQYF
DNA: TGTGCCAGCAGTGGGACAGGCGAGCAGTACTTC

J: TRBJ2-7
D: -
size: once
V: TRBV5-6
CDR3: CASSLANTLGGSEQYF
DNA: TGTGCCAGCAGCTTGGCCAATACGTTGGGGGGATCCGAGCAGTACTTC

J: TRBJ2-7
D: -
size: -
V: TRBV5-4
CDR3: CASSLDPGLAYEQYF
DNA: TGTGCCAGCAGCTTGGATCCGGGACTGGCCTACGAGCAGTACTTC

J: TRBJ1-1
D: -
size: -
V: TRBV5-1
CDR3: CASSLTVNTEAFF
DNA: TGCGCCAGCAGCTTGACGGTGAACACTGAAGCTTTCTTT